The text below deals with one T cell receptor beta chain. Its antigen is undetermined. The entry originates in a study of T cell responses to AZD1222 COVID-19 vaccine. About the study: Pooled in the analysis were second doses at about 4 or about 12 weeks. Findings of the study overall: A mostly white British donor set with more females was recruited, and clonal diversity was possibly underestimated. Spike-specific TCRs gained breadth and depth after people received two AZD1222 doses. Researchers took repertoire samples only after the peak T cell response had come.

Here immunoSEQ multiplex PCR was the method, and the copy in TCRdb shows in-frame clones only, minus some. The profile shows approximately 150,000 clones, 80% to 95% of them singletons. Germline CDR1 is MNHEY and CDR2 is SMNVEV (reference sequence). The germline V and J ends were trimmed by 1 base and 9 bases, with 13 bases remaining between them. The CDR3 spans 14 residues. The chain joins TRBV27 to TRBJ1-5; maybe TRBD1 (5 bases). The source was peripheral blood, collected on day 0 of AZD1222 vaccination. The source is an adult in good health. The CDR3 spells CASSLLAGDRPQHF. The CDR3 bases are TGTGCCAGCAGTTTATTAGCGGGGGATCGGCCCCAGCATTTT.